This paragraph reports one TCR beta chain. Its antigen remains unidentified. The source of the sample is a study of cytomegalovirus exposure and HLA in healthy donors (dated by TCRdb to the late 2010s). Looking at the study overall: In an earlier analysis of several hundred of the donors, 276 Gb of sequence data and approximately 120 million unique TCR beta sequences from roughly 190 million T cells were reported. Approximately 300 gigabases of sequencing data and roughly 81 million unique TCR sequences made up an early release that covered approximately 700 HLA-typed donors. Of the 300 to 400 genotyped donors, roughly 85% fell in the genetic ancestry cluster associated with self-reported Caucasian donors. The aim of the study was to test whether cataloging public T cell receptors could identify signatures of past pathogen exposure. The study used immunosequencing to profile the T cell repertoires of several hundred subjects and linked those repertoires to cytomegalovirus serostatus. In addition to the first cohort of 666 subjects, a separate validation cohort of over 90 different subjects was used. The study combined high-throughput TCR immunosequencing, statistical association of individual TCRs with disease status, and machine learning to predict cytomegalovirus infection status. To study patterns of TCR occurrence, a later analysis re-analyzed previously published TCR beta repertoires from 666 donors and added high-resolution HLA genotyping. In the later analysis, no new phenotypic data were used to find candidate immune exposures; instead, reliance was placed on TCR beta sequences and their occurrence across donors. In an earlier analysis of 587 of the donors, high-throughput TCR beta sequencing was used to judge whether each TCR beta V gene segment behaved as functional or pseudogenic. Donor age, sex, ethnicity and CMV serostatus were compiled alongside the repertoire data. In a later genetic analysis, genome-wide SNP genotypes for about three fifths of the 666 donors were used, and that subset was treated as a discovery cohort. All discovery cohort repertoires had been generated using a single sequencing platform. Class I and class II HLA loci were covered by the typing at four-digit resolution. The number of donors typed differed by locus, with about 629-630 for A, B, C, DRB1 and DQB1, approximately 500 for DQA1, some 570 for DPA1, and 400 to 490 for DPB1. Because of strong linkage in the cohort, roughly five DR-DQ haplotypes were treated as single units for association and clustering. Among some 400 genotyped donors of the cohort, an average of approximately 240,000 unique TCR beta nucleotide sequences was sequenced per donor, of which about 18% were non-productive.

General conclusions and limits of the study: In an earlier analysis of 500 to 650 of the donors, most TCR beta V segments appeared in productive rearrangements about 87% or about 30% of the time, broadly matching IMGT annotations. In a later genetic analysis, fewer N-insertions in productive TCRs were reported among donors in an Asian-associated ancestry cluster than the approximately 670-donor mean. According to a later analysis, parvovirus B19, influenza, CMV and Epstein-Barr virus appeared linked to several top co-occurrence clusters. Correlated functional status among segregating V segments might be attributable to linkage disequilibrium, but an unknown experimental factor could not be ruled out. An association between a missense DCLRE1C variant and V-gene and J-gene trimming of TCR beta chains was found in a later genetic analysis and replicated in an independent cohort. When HLA alleles, especially DR and DQ, strongly co-occurred, TCR associations were difficult to assign to individual alleles. In a later analysis, HLA-associated TCR beta chains showed more clonal expansion and lower generation probabilities than non-associated chains that were equally common. Cytomegalovirus status was reported to be diagnosed by the classifier with high specificity and sensitivity in both the original and validation cohorts. This cohort had only TCR beta chains sequenced, and the lack of alpha or paired-chain data limited which features could be detected. A total of about 180 TCR beta chains were listed by the study as associated with cytomegalovirus. Most CMV-associated TCR beta chains appeared to be HLA-restricted in a later analysis, and the HLA associations seemed to be driven largely by CMV exposure. A few of the identified cytomegalovirus-associated TCR beta chains were confirmed in vitro to be specific for cytomegalovirus antigens. The earlier analysis of 587 of the donors excluded seventeen rarely observed V segments, including chromosome 9 orphons, because counts were too low. CMV serostatus was the only immune exposure information available for the cohort. A later analysis found that TCR association rates varied across HLA loci, with DRB1 alleles showing the most associated TCRs and HLA-C alleles the fewest. The presence/absence analyses assumed that sequencing depth was roughly uniform across donors, and that assumption may not be true. The authors suggested that the approach could potentially be extended to other disease states and immunological phenotypes. A cluster of highly shared sequence variants was judged likely to represent a technical artifact of the sequencing pipeline. A further reported finding was that TCR beta sequences accurately predicted the HLA-A and HLA-B alleles for most subjects in the first cohort. While some public TCRs were present in many individuals, most TCR sequences turned up only very rarely across donors. The 87-base-pair reads could not distinguish some IMGT-functional V segments, including TRBV6-2 and TRBV6-3, so those segments were excluded. A later analysis associated 16,951 TCR beta sequences with specific HLA alleles at a false discovery rate of 0.05. Because some donors lacked HLA typing at each locus, the association tests relied only on the typed subset.

The CDR3 measures 14 amino acids from cysteine to phenylalanine. The only DNA kept is the CDR3, 42 bases in frame from the first base. V lost 2 bases and J lost 5 bases; the stretch between them is 10 bases long. According to the germline V gene, CDR1 reads MDHEN and CDR2 reads SYDVKM. Library method: the immunoSEQ multiplex PCR assay. A mixture of 60 forward primers for TCR Vbeta segments and 13 reverse primers for TCR Jbeta segments was used in the multiplex PCR. A multiplex PCR assay on genomic DNA amplified the CDR3 region of rearranged TCR beta genes. Amplified TCR beta libraries were sequenced as 87-base-pair reads on the Illumina HiSeq System. Processing in the source paper ran as follows. A later analysis counted tens of millions of unique TCR beta chains across the 550 to 800 repertoires, and 9.5 million to 11 million of these chains were shared by at least two donors. Raw reads were error-corrected and collapsed into unique sequences by a nearest-neighbor algorithm in which closely related sequences were merged to remove PCR and sequencing errors. CDR3 sequences were aligned to IMGT reference sequences to assign V, D and J gene segments. Each retained sequence needed at least a six-nucleotide match to both a V gene segment and a J gene segment. Rearrangements were called productive when the CDR3 lacked stop codons and stayed in frame with V and J; all others were non-productive. CDR3 was defined according to IMGT convention as the region running from the second conserved V-encoded cysteine to the conserved J-encoded phenylalanine. The earlier analysis of 500 to 750 of the donors excluded any sequence lacking an unambiguous match to a single V gene segment. In an earlier analysis of 587 of the donors, V segments were called functional above 56.7% productive rearrangements and were called segregating when the between-donor standard deviation exceeded 5%. A statistical classification framework was built to diagnose cytomegalovirus status from the catalog of TCR beta chain sequences. In a later analysis, V and J genes were assigned by comparing TCR nucleotide sequences against IMGT/GENE-DB human TR gene sequences. Using the TCRdist pipeline, a later analysis assigned CDR3 sequences along with most-parsimonious VDJ recombination scenarios. In a later analysis, each TCR beta chain was defined by its CDR3 amino acid sequence together with its V-gene family, and reads without a unique V-gene family were excluded. In a later analysis, 500 to 700 highly shared, low-generation-probability nucleotide sequences were removed to address suspected cross-contamination and a sequencing artifact. In a later analysis, a clonal expansion index for each public chain was calculated from normalized within-repertoire ranks of inferred template counts. In a later analysis, generation probabilities were computed using a VDJ recombination model fitted to out-of-frame rearrangements, and the results were checked against IGoR. In a later analysis, TCR-TCR, TCR-HLA and TCR-CMV co-occurrence was scored with hypergeometric tests, and a repertoire-size bias correction was applied to TCR pairs. A later analysis estimated false discovery rates by permuting HLA or CMV assignments 20 times. A later analysis grouped co-occurring TCRs with DBSCAN, adding TCRdist sequence similarity when clustering within HLA-allele-positive subsets. Repertoires with fewer than 30,000 or more than 120,000 public chains were left out of co-occurrence clustering, as were a few repertoires with anomalous nucleotide sharing. TCRdb mirrors the immuneACCESS table, restricted to in-frame sequences. Some clones are absent from its copies; in checked studies, under half trace to an unresolved V gene, and the reason for the others is unknown. That table furnishes V, J and clone size, whereas the DNA furnished D and trimming. In this sample's table one finds 30,000 to 35,000 clones. The ten largest clones take up roughly 2% of the sample.

The cohort comprised several hundred healthy bone marrow donors. All cohort members were sampled while nominally healthy, although unrecorded immune exposures were likely present. The donor tested CMV seropositive, placing the donor among the 289 seropositive members of the cohort. A peripheral blood sample was collected from each donor, and TCR beta sequencing was performed on peripheral blood mononuclear cells. The Qiagen DNeasy Blood Extraction Kit was used to extract genomic DNA from the blood cell samples. The sequence came from a woman aged 35 to 49 in good health and CMV-seropositive. The V and J genes are TRBV28 and TRBJ1-5, and possibly TRBD1, on 5 matching bases. Sequencing was done on a sample of PBMCs. The CDR3 region has the sequence CASSLRGTYQPQHF. The sequenced DNA: TGTGCCAGCAGTTTAAGGGGAACCTATCAGCCCCAGCATTTT.